One sample yielded the 15 T cell receptor beta chains listed below, sequenced in a study of blood T cell repertoires in COVID-19 (dated by TCRdb to about 2020). Libraries were prepared through the immunoSEQ multiplex PCR assay. The clones in this table, taken by TCRdb from immuneACCESS, are in-frame only. Not every clone is retained; where verified, under half of the shortfall comes from an unresolved V gene, and the cause of the rest is unknown. This sample gives 150,000 to 200,000 clones in total; about 77% of them show up just once. Roughly 14% of the sample lies in the top ten. What was sequenced was peripheral blood. The receptors here all came from a woman older than 75 with acute or convalescent COVID-19.

V and J are TRBV6-4 and TRBJ1-1, with TRBD1 matching over 8 bases. The germline CDR1 and CDR2 sequences are MRHNA and SNTAGT. The length of the CDR3 is 14 residues. Trimming at V came to 6 bases and at J to 3 bases, leaving 6 bases not matched to a gene. The CDR3 coding sequence is TGTGCCAGCAGCCGTCTACAGGGGGACACTGAAGCTTTCTTT. Its protein product is CASSRLQGDTEAFF.

In DNA form, the CDR3 reads TGTGCCAGCAGTGAACTTCGGGGGAACACTGAAGCTTTCTTT. Residues: CASSELRGNTEAFF. The V gene is TRBV6-1, the J gene TRBJ1-1; D gene unclear. V was cut by 2 bases and J by 1 base, with 8 bases left in between. The CDR3 loop spans 14 amino acids. The V gene's germline CDR1 is MNHNS and CDR2 SASEGT.

V gene TRBV6-5 combines with J gene TRBJ2-7, with TRBD1 as a possible D gene (6 bases). The ends were cut back, 2 bases at V and 5 bases at J, with 10 bases in the middle. Germline assignment: CDR1 MNHEY and CDR2 SVGAGI. The CDR3 totals 13 residues. DNA for the CDR3: TGTGCCAGCAGTTACACAAGACAGGACGAGCAGTACTTC. Translation gives CASSYTRQDEQYF.

V usage is TRBV28 and J usage is TRBJ2-4, with D perhaps matching TRBD1 (6 bases). CDR3 length: 15 residues. Germline lookup yields CDR1 MDHEN and CDR2 SYDVKM. Trimming removed 6 bases at V and 7 bases at J, with 19 bases between. Here the CDR3 DNA reads TGTGCCAGCAGCCCCGGTCACGCGAGGGGGAACATTCAGTACTTC. Translation gives CASSPGHARGNIQYF.

This clone was seen a single time. The chain combines TRBV28 with TRBJ1-1, with 9 bases fitting TRBD1. The ends lost 6 bases at V and 4 bases at J; junction bases unmatched: 3. Germline lookup yields CDR1 MDHEN and CDR2 SYDVKM. This CDR3 has 13 amino acids. The DNA for the CDR3 is TGTGCCAGCAGAGGGGACAGGGCCACTGAAGCTTTCTTT. It specifies CASRGDRATEAFF.

The chain combines TRBV28 with TRBJ1-5, with D uncertain. CDR3 length: 12 residues. With 5 bases removed from V and 7 bases from J, the gap between germline ends came to 9 bases. Germline assignment: CDR1 MDHEN and CDR2 SYDVKM. Here the CDR3 DNA reads TGTGCCAGCAGTCCCACGGGACAGCCCCAGCATTTT. This codes for CASSPTGQPQHF.

The chain carries TRBV30 and TRBJ1-3; D is uncertain. Germline V gene sequence: CDR1 GTSNPN, CDR2 SVGIG (reference sequence). The CDR3 has 12 amino acids. Trimming took off 0 bases at V and 16 bases at J, with 16 bases between the two ends. CDR3: CAWSVQRGWSYF. CDR3 DNA: TGTGCCTGGAGTGTACAACGGGGTTGGTCCTATTTT.

The V and J genes are TRBV6-6 and TRBJ1-5; 7 bases line up with TRBD1. The CDR3 is 14 amino acids. Germline V gene data show CDR1 as MNHNY and CDR2 as SVGAGI (reference sequence). Trimming removed 6 bases from V and 3 bases from J; junction bases left unmatched: 5. Here the CDR3 reads CASSEQGNNQPQHF. Here the CDR3 DNA reads TGTGCCAGCAGCGAACAGGGGAACAATCAGCCCCAGCATTTT.

The rearrangement uses TRBV5-1 and TRBJ1-2; D is perhaps TRBD1 (6 bases). Trimming stripped 4 bases from V and 6 bases from J, with 16 bases between. The CDR3 is 14 amino acids. Germline V gene sequence: CDR1 SGHRS, CDR2 YFSETQ. CDR3 nucleotide sequence: TGCGCCAGCAGCCGGGGACATCAAGAAGATGGCTACACCTTC. As protein: CASSRGHQEDGYTF.

Only a few counts were recorded for this clone. This chain connects TRBV2 to TRBJ1-1; D is perhaps TRBD1 (6 bases). The ends were cut back, 6 bases at V and 6 bases at J, with 14 bases in the middle. This CDR3 is 13 amino acids long. Germline CDR1 and CDR2: SNHLY and FYNNEI. In DNA, the CDR3 is TGTGCCAGCAGGTCGCAGGACAGACCTGAAGCTTTCTTT. Amino acid sequence: CASRSQDRPEAFF.

The sample holds one count of this clone. The chain is built from TRBV28 and TRBJ1-6, with D unresolved. This CDR3 is 13 amino acids long. Germline V gives CDR1 MDHEN, CDR2 SYDVKM. V was cut by 6 bases and J by 10 bases, with 13 bases left in between. DNA for the CDR3: TGTGCCAGCAGGTTAACCCGGGAATCACCCCTCCACTTT. It codes for CASRLTRESPLHF.

The V gene is TRBV10-1, the J gene TRBJ1-2; D perhaps matches TRBD1 (5 bases). This CDR3 is 13 amino acids long. Germline lookup yields CDR1 WNHNN and CDR2 SYGVQD (reference sequence). Trimming shortened V by 2 bases and J by 2 bases, and 6 bases separated the two germline ends. The CDR3 region has the DNA TGCGCCAGCAGTGAGCGGGGGAACTATGGCTACACCTTC. Translating gives CASSERGNYGYTF.

The chain carries TRBV14 and TRBJ2-7; TRBD2 matches at 8 bases. V trimming: 2 bases; J trimming: 2 bases; junction bases outside the gene matches: 11. The CDR3 covers 17 residues. Germline loops: CDR1 SGHDN, CDR2 FVKESK. CDR3 nucleotide sequence: TGTGCCAGCAGCCAAATGAACTTAGCGGGAAGGGCCTACGAGCAGTACTTC. Translation gives CASSQMNLAGRAYEQYF.

The rearrangement uses TRBV18 and TRBJ2-5; D not certain. Trimming removed 5 bases from V and 5 bases from J, with 18 bases in between. Germline CDR1 and CDR2: KGHSH and LQKENI. This CDR3 has 15 residues. The CDR3 loop is CASSSRSTDLETQYF. The CDR3 nucleotides read TGTGCCAGCTCATCTCGTTCGACTGACCTCGAGACCCAGTACTTC.

The chain couples TRBV6-1 to TRBJ1-6, with D unresolved. The CDR3 has 13 amino acids. V was clipped by 3 bases and J by 10 bases, with 10 bases between them. Per the germline V gene, CDR1 is MNHNS and CDR2 is SASEGT. CDR3 nucleotides: TGTGCCAGCAGTGATCGGGAGCAATCACCCCTCCACTTT. As protein: CASSDREQSPLHF.